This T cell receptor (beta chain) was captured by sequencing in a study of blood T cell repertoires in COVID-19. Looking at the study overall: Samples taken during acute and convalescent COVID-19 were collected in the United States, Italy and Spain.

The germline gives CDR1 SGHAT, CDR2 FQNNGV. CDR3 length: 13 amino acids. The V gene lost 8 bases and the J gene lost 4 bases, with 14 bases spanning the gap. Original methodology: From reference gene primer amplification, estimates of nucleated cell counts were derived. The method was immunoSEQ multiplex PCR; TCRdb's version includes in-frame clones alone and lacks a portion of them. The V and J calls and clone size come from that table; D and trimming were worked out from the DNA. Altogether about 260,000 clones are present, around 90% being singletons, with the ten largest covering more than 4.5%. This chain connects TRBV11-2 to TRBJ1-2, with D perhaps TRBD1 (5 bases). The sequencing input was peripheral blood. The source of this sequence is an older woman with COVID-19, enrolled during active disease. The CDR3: CASGSGGSYGYTF. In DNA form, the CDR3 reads TGTGCCAGCGGCTCCGGGGGGAGCTATGGCTACACCTTC.